These 3 T cell receptor beta chains originate from one sample sequenced in a study of T cell responses to AZD1222 COVID-19 vaccine. TCRdb keeps only in-frame clones here, not all; method: immunoSEQ multiplex PCR. The sample carries around 160,000 clones, 75% to 95% recorded once. The sample in question was peripheral blood, obtained on day 0 of MenACWY control vaccination. The receptor set was obtained from an adult in good health.

The genes are TRBV7-8 and TRBJ2-5, with 16 bases that match TRBD2. V dropped 6 bases and J dropped 5; count of bases not matched to a gene: 9. The germline V gene encodes CDR1 SGHVS and CDR2 FQNEAQ. The CDR3 runs 17 residues. The CDR3 region is CASRSGTSGGARETQYF. Written as DNA, the CDR3 is TGTGCCAGCAGATCCGGGACTAGCGGGGGGGCCCGGGAGACCCAGTACTTC.

V usage is TRBV4-1 and J usage is TRBJ1-2, with D perhaps matching TRBD1 (5 bases). The CDR3 spans 16 residues. V dropped 3 bases and J dropped 4 bases, with 18 bases sitting between them. The germline gives CDR1 MGHRA, CDR2 YSYEKL. DNA of the CDR3: TGCGCCAGCAGCCAGGCCGGGACCGCCAGTTCCTATGGCTACACCTTC. Its translation: CASSQAGTASSYGYTF.

The J gene is TRBJ1-5, the V gene TRBV3-1 (or the pseudogene TRBV3-2), with D tentatively TRBD1 (5 bases). Germline CDR1 and CDR2: LGHDT and YNNKEL (reference sequence). V gave up 1 base and J gave up 6 bases, with 10 bases separating them. The CDR3 is 14 residues long. The CDR3 sequence is CASSQASQGQPQHF. The CDR3 DNA follows: TGTGCCAGCAGCCAAGCTTCCCAGGGTCAGCCCCAGCATTTT.